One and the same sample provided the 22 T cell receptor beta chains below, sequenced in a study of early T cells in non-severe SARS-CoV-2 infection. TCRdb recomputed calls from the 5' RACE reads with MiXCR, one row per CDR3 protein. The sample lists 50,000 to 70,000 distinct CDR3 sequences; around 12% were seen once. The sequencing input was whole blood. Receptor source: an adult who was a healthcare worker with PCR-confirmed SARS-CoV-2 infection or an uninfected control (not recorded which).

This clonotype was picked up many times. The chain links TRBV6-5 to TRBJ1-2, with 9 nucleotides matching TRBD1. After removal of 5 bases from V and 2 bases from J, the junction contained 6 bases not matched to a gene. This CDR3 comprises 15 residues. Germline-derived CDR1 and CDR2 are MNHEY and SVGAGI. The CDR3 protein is CASSAIGQGNYGYTF. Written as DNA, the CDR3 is TGTGCCAGCAGTGCAATTGGACAGGGGAACTATGGCTACACCTTC.

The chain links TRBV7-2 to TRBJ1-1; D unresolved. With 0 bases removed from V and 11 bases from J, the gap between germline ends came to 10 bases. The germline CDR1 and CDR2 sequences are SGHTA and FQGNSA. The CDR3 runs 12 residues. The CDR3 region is CASSLAVLRAFF. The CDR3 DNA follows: TGTGCCAGCAGCTTAGCCGTTCTGCGGGCTTTCTTT.

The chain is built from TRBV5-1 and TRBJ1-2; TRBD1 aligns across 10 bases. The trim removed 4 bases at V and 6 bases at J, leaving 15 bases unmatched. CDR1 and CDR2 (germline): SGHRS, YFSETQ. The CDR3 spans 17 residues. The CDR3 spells CASSPWTGGVSTDGYTF. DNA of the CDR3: TGCGCCAGCAGCCCCTGGACAGGGGGGGTTTCCACTGATGGCTACACCTTC. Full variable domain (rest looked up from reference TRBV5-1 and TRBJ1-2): KAGVTQTPRYLIKTRGQQVTLSCSPISGHRSVSWYQQTPGQGLQFLFEYFSETQRNKGNFPGRFSGRQFSNSRSEMNVSTLELGDSALYLCASSPWTGGVSTDGYTFGSGTRLTVV.

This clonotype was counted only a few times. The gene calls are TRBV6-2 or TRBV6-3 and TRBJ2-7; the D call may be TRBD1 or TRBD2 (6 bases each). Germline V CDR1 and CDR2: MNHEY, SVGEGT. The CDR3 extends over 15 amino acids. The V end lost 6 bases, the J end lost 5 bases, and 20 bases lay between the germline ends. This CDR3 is CASSQGTGASDEQYF. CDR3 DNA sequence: TGTGCCAGCAGCCAGGGGACGGGGGCTTCGGACGAGCAGTACTTC.

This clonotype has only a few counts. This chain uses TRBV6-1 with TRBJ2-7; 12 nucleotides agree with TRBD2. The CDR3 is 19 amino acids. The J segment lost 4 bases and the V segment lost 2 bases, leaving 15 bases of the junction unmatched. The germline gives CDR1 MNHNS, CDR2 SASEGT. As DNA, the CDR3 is TGTGCCAGCAGTGAACTTCCCCCGGGACTAGCGGGTTGGAGGTACGAGCAGTACTTC. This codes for CASSELPPGLAGWRYEQYF.

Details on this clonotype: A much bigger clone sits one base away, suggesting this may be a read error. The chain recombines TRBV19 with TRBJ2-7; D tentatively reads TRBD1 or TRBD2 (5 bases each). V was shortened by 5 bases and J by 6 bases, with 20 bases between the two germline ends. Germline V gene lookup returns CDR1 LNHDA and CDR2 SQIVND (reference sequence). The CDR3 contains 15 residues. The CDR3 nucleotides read TGTGCCAGTAGTTCTCTAAAGGGACCACGGGGCGAGCAGTACTTC. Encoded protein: CASSSLKGPRGEQYF.

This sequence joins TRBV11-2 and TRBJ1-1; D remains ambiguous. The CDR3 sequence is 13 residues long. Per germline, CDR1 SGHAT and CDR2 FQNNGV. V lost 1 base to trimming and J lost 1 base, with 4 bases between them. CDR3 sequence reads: CASSLVTNTEAFF. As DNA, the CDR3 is TGTGCCAGCAGCTTAGTGACGAACACTGAAGCTTTCTTT.

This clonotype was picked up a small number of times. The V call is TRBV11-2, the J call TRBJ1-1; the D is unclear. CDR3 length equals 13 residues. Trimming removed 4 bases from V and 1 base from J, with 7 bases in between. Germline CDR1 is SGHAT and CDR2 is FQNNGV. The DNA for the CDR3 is TGTGCCAGCAGCTCAAACAGGAACACTGAAGCTTTCTTT. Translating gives CASSSNRNTEAFF.

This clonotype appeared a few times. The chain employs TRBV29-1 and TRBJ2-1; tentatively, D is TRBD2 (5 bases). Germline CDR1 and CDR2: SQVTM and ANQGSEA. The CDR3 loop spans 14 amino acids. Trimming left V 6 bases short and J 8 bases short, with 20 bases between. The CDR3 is CSVTLQTSIDEQFF. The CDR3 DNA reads TGCAGCGTCACGCTGCAAACTAGTATCGATGAGCAGTTCTTC.

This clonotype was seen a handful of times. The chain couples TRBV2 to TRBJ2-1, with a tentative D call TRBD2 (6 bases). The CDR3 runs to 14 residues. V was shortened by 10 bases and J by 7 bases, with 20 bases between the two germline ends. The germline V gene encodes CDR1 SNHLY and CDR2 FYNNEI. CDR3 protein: CATNVGLASNEQFF. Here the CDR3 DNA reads TGTGCCACCAACGTCGGGCTAGCGTCTAATGAGCAGTTCTTC.

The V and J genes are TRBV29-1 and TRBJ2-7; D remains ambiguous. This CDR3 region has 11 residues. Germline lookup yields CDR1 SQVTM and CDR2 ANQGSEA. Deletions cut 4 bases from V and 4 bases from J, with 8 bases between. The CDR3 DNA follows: TGCAGCGTTGTCAAGGCTTACGAGCAGTACTTC. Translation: CSVVKAYEQYF.

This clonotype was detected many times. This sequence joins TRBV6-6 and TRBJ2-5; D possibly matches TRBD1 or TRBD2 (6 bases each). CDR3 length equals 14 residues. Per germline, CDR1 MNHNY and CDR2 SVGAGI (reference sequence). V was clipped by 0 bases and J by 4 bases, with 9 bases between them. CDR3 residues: CASSYSEGGETQYF. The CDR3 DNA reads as TGTGCCAGCAGTTACTCCGAGGGGGGAGAGACCCAGTACTTC.

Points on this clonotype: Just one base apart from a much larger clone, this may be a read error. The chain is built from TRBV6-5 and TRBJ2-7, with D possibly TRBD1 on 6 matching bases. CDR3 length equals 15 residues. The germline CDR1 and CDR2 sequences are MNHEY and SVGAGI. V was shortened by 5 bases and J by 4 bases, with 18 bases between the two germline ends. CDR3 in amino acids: CASSRSGQRGYEQYF. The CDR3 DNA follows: TGTGCCAGCAGTCGCTCTGGACAGAGAGGGTACGAGCAGTACTTC.

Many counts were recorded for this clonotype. The CDR3 nucleotides read TGTGCCATCAGCGGCCGAGGTTCCAAGGGAGAGGGCTACACCTTC. The encoded protein is CAISGRGSKGEGYTF. The chain joins TRBV10-3 to TRBJ1-2; D is undetermined. The ends were cut back, 6 bases at V and 8 bases at J, with 22 bases in the middle. CDR3 length: 15 amino acids. Germline CDR1 ENHRY, CDR2 SYGVKD.

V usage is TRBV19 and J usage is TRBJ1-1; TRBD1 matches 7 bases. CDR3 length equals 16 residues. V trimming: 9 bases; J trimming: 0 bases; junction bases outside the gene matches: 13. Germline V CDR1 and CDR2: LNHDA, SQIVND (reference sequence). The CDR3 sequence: CASQRAGQAVNTEAFF. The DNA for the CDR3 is TGTGCCAGCCAGCGGGCCGGACAGGCCGTGAACACTGAAGCTTTCTTT.

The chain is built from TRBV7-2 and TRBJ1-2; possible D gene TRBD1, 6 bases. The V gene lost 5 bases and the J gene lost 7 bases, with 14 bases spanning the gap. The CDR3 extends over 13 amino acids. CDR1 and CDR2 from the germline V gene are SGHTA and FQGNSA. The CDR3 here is CASSTPTGSGYTF. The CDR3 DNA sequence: TGTGCCAGCAGCACACCAACAGGGAGTGGCTACACCTTC.

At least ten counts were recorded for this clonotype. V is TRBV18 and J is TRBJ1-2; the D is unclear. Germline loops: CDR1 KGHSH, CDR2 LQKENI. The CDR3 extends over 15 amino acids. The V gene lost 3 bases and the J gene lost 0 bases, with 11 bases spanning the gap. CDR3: CASSPKQDTNYGYTF. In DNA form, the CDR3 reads TGTGCCAGCTCACCGAAACAAGACACTAACTATGGCTACACCTTC.

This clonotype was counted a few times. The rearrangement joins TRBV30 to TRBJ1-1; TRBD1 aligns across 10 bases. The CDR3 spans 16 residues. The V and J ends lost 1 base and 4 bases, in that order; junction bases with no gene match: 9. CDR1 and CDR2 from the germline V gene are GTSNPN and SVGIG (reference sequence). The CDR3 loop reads CAWSGPPRTGGTEAFF. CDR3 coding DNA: TGTGCCTGGAGTGGCCCCCCCCGGACAGGGGGCACTGAAGCTTTCTTT.

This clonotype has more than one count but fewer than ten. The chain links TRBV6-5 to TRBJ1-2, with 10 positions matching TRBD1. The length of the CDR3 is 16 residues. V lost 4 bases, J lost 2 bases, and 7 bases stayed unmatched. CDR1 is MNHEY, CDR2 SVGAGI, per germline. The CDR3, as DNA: TGTGCCAGCAGTTCAGCCGGGACAGGGGAAAACTATGGCTACACCTTC. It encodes CASSSAGTGENYGYTF.

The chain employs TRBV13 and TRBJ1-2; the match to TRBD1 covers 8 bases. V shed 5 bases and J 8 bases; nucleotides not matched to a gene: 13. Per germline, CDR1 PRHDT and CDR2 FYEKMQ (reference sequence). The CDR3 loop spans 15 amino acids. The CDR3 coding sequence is TGTGCCAGCAGCAAGAGGCGGCAGGGGGCGGGAGGCTACACCTTC. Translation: CASSKRRQGAGGYTF.

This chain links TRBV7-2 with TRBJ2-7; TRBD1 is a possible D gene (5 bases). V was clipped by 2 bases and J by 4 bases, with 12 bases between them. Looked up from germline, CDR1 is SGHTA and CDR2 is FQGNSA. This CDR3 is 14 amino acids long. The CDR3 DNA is TGTGCCAGCAGCTTAACGGACATACCTTACGAGCAGTACTTC. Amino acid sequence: CASSLTDIPYEQYF.

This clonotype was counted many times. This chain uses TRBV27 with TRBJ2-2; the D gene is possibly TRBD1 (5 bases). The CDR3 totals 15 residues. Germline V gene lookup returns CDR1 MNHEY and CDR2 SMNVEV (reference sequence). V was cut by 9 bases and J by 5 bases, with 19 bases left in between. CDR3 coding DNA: TGTGCCAGTCAGAAGTGGCAGGGCGTAACCGGGGAGCTGTTTTTT. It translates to CASQKWQGVTGELFF.